Listed below are T cell receptor beta chains from one sample, sequenced in a study of blood T cell repertoires in COVID-19. Profiled with immunoSEQ multiplex PCR; TCRdb holds only in-frame clones, not every one. This sample has around 300,000 clones, with 65% to 90% found just once. Specimen: peripheral blood. The receptors stem from a human donor in a cohort sampled during active COVID-19. Both conserved end residues are part of each CDR3. D genes are given only for firm matches. Not all rows give a size; the values are once, few, many and, for expanded clones, a class.

D	V	J	size	DNA	CDR3
-	TRBV11-3	TRBJ2-2	-	TGTGCCAGCAGCTTAGTTGTCTTCAACAGGGAGTTCGCCGGGGAGCTGTTTTTT	CASSLVVFNREFAGELFF
TRBD1	TRBV11-1	TRBJ2-7	-	TGTGCCAGCAGCTTAGATTCCGGGACAGGGGGGTACGAGCAGTACTTC	CASSLDSGTGGYEQYF
-	TRBV5-6	TRBJ1-4	-	TGTGCCAGCAGCTTACCTGACAGCAATGAAAAACTGTTTTTT	CASSLPDSNEKLFF
-	TRBV7-9	TRBJ1-2	many	TGTGCCAGCAGCTTAATATGGGGCGAATTCAATGGCTACACCTTC	CASSLIWGEFNGYTF
TRBD2	TRBV9	TRBJ2-1	-	TGTGCCAGCAGCGTAGCGGGGGGGATTGATGAGCAGTTCTTC	CASSVAGGIDEQFF
-	TRBV20-1	TRBJ2-5	-	TGCAGTGCTAGGAACTTTGAGACCCAGTACTTC	CSARNFETQYF
-	TRBV6-1	TRBJ1-2	-	TGTGCCAGCAGTGATACTTTTGGGAGTCGCTATGGCTACACCTTC	CASSDTFGSRYGYTF
-	TRBV4-1	TRBJ1-4	-	TGCGCCAGCAGCCTATCACAGTATGGTGGAACTAATGAAAAACTGTTTTTT	CASSLSQYGGTNEKLFF
-	TRBV2	TRBJ1-1	few	TGTGCCAGCAGTGAAGTACAGGCGACCGCTGAAGCTTTCTTT	CASSEVQATAEAFF
-	TRBV6-5	TRBJ2-5	once	TGTGCCAGCAGTTACGGGGGGTTTCAAGAGACCCAGTACTTC	CASSYGGFQETQYF
-	TRBV5-8	TRBJ1-1	-	TGTGCCAGCAGCTTTACAGTTCACACTGAAGCTTTCTTT	CASSFTVHTEAFF
TRBD1	TRBV7-9	TRBJ1-5	-	TGTGCCAGCAGCACAGGGGTAGGGGGAAGCAATCAGCCCCAGCATTTT	CASSTGVGGSNQPQHF
-	TRBV5-6	TRBJ1-6	-	TGTGCCAGCAGCTTGTATCATCTACAGTCAAATTCACCCCTCCACTTT	CASSLYHLQSNSPLHF
TRBD1	TRBV9	TRBJ1-1	-	TGTGCCAGCAGCACCGCCTGGGACAGTGAAGCTTTCTTT	CASSTAWDSEAFF
TRBD1	TRBV10-3	TRBJ2-7	-	TGTGCCATCAGTGAGGACAGGGGGAACTCCTACGAGCAGTACTTC	CAISEDRGNSYEQYF
TRBD1	TRBV11-2	TRBJ2-2	-	TGTGCCAGCAGCGGCCGGGACAGGGTTTCTGGGGAGCTGTTTTTT	CASSGRDRVSGELFF
-	TRBV5-4	TRBJ2-5	-	TGTGCCAGCAGCTTGATTGCGGCTCAAGAGACCCAGTACTTC	CASSLIAAQETQYF
-	TRBV2	TRBJ1-2	-	TGTGCCAGCAGGGGGGACAAGAGCCCAAATGGCTACACCTTC	CASRGDKSPNGYTF
TRBD1	TRBV9	TRBJ2-7	many	TGTGCCAGCAGCGTAGAGACAGGGGGGACCTACGAGCAGTACTTC	CASSVETGGTYEQYF
TRBD1	TRBV3-1/TRBV3-2	TRBJ2-7	-	TGTGCCAGCAGCCCGGACAGGGTTCGGTACGAGCAGTACTTC	CASSPDRVRYEQYF
-	TRBV7-7	TRBJ1-4	-	TGTGCCAGCAGTCGAGCAGGGAATGAAAAACTGTTTTTT	CASSRAGNEKLFF
-	TRBV6-5	TRBJ1-5	-	TGTGCCAGCAGTTCCCCGACAGATAGCAATCAGCCCCAGCATTTT	CASSSPTDSNQPQHF
-	TRBV7-3	TRBJ2-1	-	TGTGCCAGCAGCTTTGGGGGGACCTACAATGAGCAGTTCTTC	CASSFGGTYNEQFF
-	TRBV3-1/TRBV3-2	TRBJ2-1	-	TGTGCCAGCAGCCAGGGTCTCGGGGTCTACAATGAGCAGTTCTTC	CASSQGLGVYNEQFF
TRBD2	TRBV7-3	TRBJ2-3	-	TGTGCCAGCAGCTCCGGGGGGGGCACAGATACGCAGTATTTT	CASSSGGGTDTQYF
TRBD2	TRBV3-1/TRBV3-2	TRBJ2-1	-	TGTGCCAGCAGCCCACCGGGACTATACAATGAGCAGTTCTTC	CASSPPGLYNEQFF
-	TRBV5-4	TRBJ1-4	-	TGTGCCAGCAGCGCCGGGAGTAATGAAAAACTGTTTTTT	CASSAGSNEKLFF
-	TRBV27	TRBJ2-7	-	TGTGCCAGCAGTTTGACAGGCTCCTACGAGCAGTACTTC	CASSLTGSYEQYF
-	TRBV6-1	TRBJ1-5	-	TGTGCCAGCAGTGAAGAAGGGGGGGGCAATCAGCCCCAGCATTTT	CASSEEGGGNQPQHF
TRBD1	TRBV28	TRBJ2-7	-	TGTGCCAGCAGTAGGGGGCGTGCCCTTTACGAGCAGTACTTC	CASSRGRALYEQYF
-	TRBV5-1	TRBJ1-2	-	TGCGCCAGCAGCTTCTTGGAGCCGAATAACTATGGCTACACCTTC	CASSFLEPNNYGYTF
-	TRBV10-1	TRBJ1-4	-	TGCGCCAGCAGTGAGTCGAGGTCCCCTACAATCGCTACTAATGAAAAACTGTTTTTT	CASSESRSPTIATNEKLFF
-	TRBV6-5	TRBJ1-2	-	TGTGCCAGCAGTTACCCCGTTGGGGCAGCATACACCTTC	CASSYPVGAAYTF
TRBD1	TRBV13	TRBJ2-3	once	TGTGCCAGCAGCTTCACCGGGACAGGGTTCACAGATACGCAGTATTTT	CASSFTGTGFTDTQYF
TRBD1	TRBV7-8	TRBJ2-2	once	TGTGCCAGCAGCCCGGGACAGGGGGGCGATATTAGCGGGGAGCTGTTTTTT	CASSPGQGGDISGELFF
TRBD2	TRBV3-1/TRBV3-2	TRBJ2-2	-	TGTGCCAGCAGCCCCGGGGGGGCATACACCGGGGAGCTGTTTTTT	CASSPGGAYTGELFF
-	TRBV12-3/TRBV12-4	TRBJ1-5	-	TGTGCCAGCAGTTTAGCCGGCAATCAGCCCCAGCATTTT	CASSLAGNQPQHF
TRBD2	TRBV10-2	TRBJ2-1	-	TGCGCCAGCAGTGCACCCCCGGGACTAGCGGGGGGGCCGACGGACAATGAGCAGTTCTTC	CASSAPPGLAGGPTDNEQFF
-	TRBV2	TRBJ1-2	medium-sized	TGTGCCAGCAGTGTTAACGAACAGACACAGGGACCCTATGGCTACACCTTC	CASSVNEQTQGPYGYTF
-	TRBV19	TRBJ2-4	-	TGTGCCAGTAGTGTAGCCCGCGTTCAGTACTTC	CASSVARVQYF
TRBD1	TRBV30	TRBJ1-6	-	TGTGCCTGGGCCACGGGACAGGGAGATTCACCCCTCCACTTT	CAWATGQGDSPLHF
-	TRBV7-2	TRBJ1-6	once	TGTGCCAGCAGCACCCGTAGGGGAGGGTACTCCTATAATTCACCCCTCCACTTT	CASSTRRGGYSYNSPLHF
-	TRBV6-2/TRBV6-3	TRBJ1-3	-	TGTGCCAGCAGTTACGTGGAAGCGAACACCATATATTTT	CASSYVEANTIYF
TRBD1	TRBV7-9	TRBJ1-1	-	TGTGCCAGCAGGACAGGGCCCTCGGGGTCTGAAGCTTTCTTT	CASRTGPSGSEAFF
TRBD1	TRBV18	TRBJ1-6	-	TGTGCCAGCTCAACCGGGGCAGGGGGCAGGAATTCACCCCTCCACTTT	CASSTGAGGRNSPLHF
TRBD1	TRBV6-5	TRBJ1-6	-	TGTGCCAGCAGGCGGGGACAGGGGGCTGGTTCACCCCTCCACTTT	CASRRGQGAGSPLHF
-	TRBV14	TRBJ1-4	-	TGTGCCAGCAGCCAAGATATTCTGGGGGCATTTGGTGAAAAACTGTTTTTT	CASSQDILGAFGEKLFF
TRBD1	TRBV12-5	TRBJ1-5	-	TGTGCTAGTGGTTCTCCCTACGGGACAGGGGGAGATCAGCCCCAGCATTTT	CASGSPYGTGGDQPQHF
-	TRBV19	TRBJ1-4	once	TGTGCCAGTAGTCGTCGGACTCTGAATGAAAAACTGTTTTTT	CASSRRTLNEKLFF
-	TRBV10-1	TRBJ1-6	few	TGCGCCAGCAGTAGGGGCGATCGCACGTCACCCCTCCACTTT	CASSRGDRTSPLHF
-	TRBV5-6	TRBJ1-5	-	TGTGCCAGCAGCTTAAGGGGGACTACGCAGCCCCAGCATTTT	CASSLRGTTQPQHF
TRBD1	TRBV13	TRBJ1-6	few	TGTGCCAGCAGCAAAGGACAGGTCAGCTCCTATAATTCACCCCTCCACTTT	CASSKGQVSSYNSPLHF
TRBD1	TRBV7-8	TRBJ2-1	once	TGTGCCAGCAGCCCCTCGACAGGGGGCAATGAGCAGTTCTTC	CASSPSTGGNEQFF
-	TRBV6-5	TRBJ1-1	few	TGTGCCAGCAGTTATCGTCTGAACACTGAAGCTTTCTTT	CASSYRLNTEAFF
-	TRBV27	TRBJ1-2	-	TGTGCCAGCAGTTTACGCGGACAGTACTATGGCTACACCTTC	CASSLRGQYYGYTF
-	TRBV19	TRBJ2-2	-	TGTGCCAGTAGTTTCAGGGTAGGGTCCGGGGAGCTGTTTTTT	CASSFRVGSGELFF
TRBD1	TRBV4-2	TRBJ2-3	-	TGTGCCAGCAGCCCGTCCGGGACAGGGTTAGAAGGTACGCAGTATTTT	CASSPSGTGLEGTQYF
TRBD1	TRBV4-2	TRBJ1-6	-	TGTGCCAGCAGCCCACAGGGGAGCGGGGGCAATTCACCCCTCCACTTT	CASSPQGSGGNSPLHF
-	TRBV5-6	TRBJ1-5	-	TGTGCCAGCAGCCCGGCCGGGGGTCGCAATCAGCCCCAGCATTTT	CASSPAGGRNQPQHF
-	TRBV29-1	TRBJ1-1	-	TGCAGTCCTATGAAGGCGGCTCTTGGTGAAGCTTTCTTT	CSPMKAALGEAFF